This TCR beta chain was captured in a study of radiation and T cells in renal cell carcinoma. Study overall: Nephrectomy followed 15 Gy stereotactic body radiation by 4 weeks. Study-wide results and caveats: In blood, top tumor clones expanded by 2 weeks, shrinking by 4.

A note on this clone: Its antigen is still unknown.

Some clones are missing from TCRdb's copy, which holds only in-frame ones; the method was immunoSEQ multiplex PCR. Of some 120,000 clones listed, more than 75% are singletons. Time point meaning: blood 2 weeks post-SBRT. This sample's treatment: 15 Gy SBRT to primary tumor, nephrectomy 4 weeks later. Radiation-treated patients gave blood at baseline, week 2 and week 4. The CDR3 has 14 amino acids. Germline CDR1 and CDR2: MNHNY and SVGAGI (reference sequence). Trimming pared 3 bases from V and 2 bases from J, leaving 10 bases between. The J gene is TRBJ1-2, the V gene TRBV6-6; no definite D call. The sequence came from a woman aged 65 to 85 with renal cell carcinoma. The sample consisted of blood, taken from a patient whose treatment included radiotherapy and nephrectomy. The CDR3 here is CASSYLAGNYGYTF. CDR3 DNA sequence: TGTGCCAGCAGTTATCTGGCGGGGAACTATGGCTACACCTTC.